This T cell receptor beta chain was observed in a study of monozygotic twins with inflammatory bowel disease. In germline, CDR1 is KGHSH, CDR2 LQKENI. The CDR3 totals 15 residues. Points from the study as a whole: Whereas healthy co-twins had higher TCRbeta diversity (inverse Simpson), IBD patients had lower diversity.

The authors made each sample's cDNA in eight separate reactions. TCRdb reprocessed the 5' RACE reads and reports one entry per CDR3 protein, with no DNA. The repertoire table contains about 160,000 distinct CDR3 sequences. Worth noting for this clonotype: Its antigen is not known.

Whole blood without T cell sorting served as the source of isolated total RNA. The rearrangement joins TRBV18 to TRBJ1-2. Specimen: blood. The origin of this receptor is a human donor with ulcerative colitis or Crohn's disease, or a healthy co-twin of an affected twin (not recorded which). The CDR3 here is CASSTNREAPYGYTF.